This TCR beta chain was documented in a study of radiotherapy plus CTLA-4 blockade in lung cancer. Study in general: Objective responses were observed in approximately 20% of patients, and disease control was achieved by just over 30%.

This clone was detected only once. Its antigen is undetermined. Generated by immunoSEQ multiplex PCR, the TCRdb table keeps only in-frame clones and is missing some. The data hold about 60,000 clones, with 70% to 80% observed a single time. The CDR3 covers 17 residues. The germline CDR1 and CDR2 sequences are SEHNR and FQNEAQ (reference sequence). After removal of 5 bases from V and 0 bases from J, the junction contained 7 bases not matched to a gene. Broader study findings: Expansion in blood of tumor-derived TCR clones was seen after radiotherapy plus ipilimumab. In blood, early T cell clone dynamics reportedly predicted response best, together with interferon-beta.

This clonotype was obtained from a human donor with non-small cell lung cancer who had a partial response to radiotherapy plus ipilimumab. The material sequenced was peripheral blood, taken from a patient treated with radiotherapy plus ipilimumab. The chain has TRBV7-9 and TRBJ1-5, with 10 bases lining up with TRBD1. The CDR3 protein is CASSLGTGDYSNQPQHF. In nucleotides, the CDR3 is TGTGCCAGCAGCCTCGGGACAGGGGACTATAGCAATCAGCCCCAGCATTTT.